The clone carrying this T cell receptor beta chain was seen many times. What was amplified from RNA transcripts were TCR beta CDR3 regions. During a first-round RT-PCR of the TCR CDR3, the HTBI primer set was used. TCRdb called the multiplex PCR reads again in MiXCR, with one record for every CDR3 protein. The repertoire holds a few hundred thousand distinct CDR3 sequences, with around 46% as singletons. This entry comes from a study of T cells in Graves' hyperthyroidism and ophthalmopathy. The CDR3 is 15 residues long. Germline V CDR1 and CDR2: SGHTA, FQGNSA. Trimming shortened V by 0 bases and J by 4 bases, and 12 bases separated the two germline ends.

What was sequenced was peripheral blood or thyroid tissue (not recorded which). This TCR came from a woman aged 18 to 35 with Graves' hyperthyroidism. This chain uses TRBV7-2 with TRBJ2-5, with a weak D call TRBD1 (5 bases). The CDR3, as DNA: TGTGCCAGCAGCTTAGCCTCTTTTAGGGGAGAGACCCAGTACTTC. It encodes CASSLASFRGETQYF. The full variable domain, rest sourced from reference TRBV7-2 and TRBJ2-5, is GAGVSQSPSNKVTEKGKDVELRCDPISGHTALYWYRQSLGQGLEFLIYFQGNSAPDKSGLPSDRFSAERTGGSVSTLTIQRTQQEDSAVYLCASSLASFRGETQYFGPGTRLLVL.